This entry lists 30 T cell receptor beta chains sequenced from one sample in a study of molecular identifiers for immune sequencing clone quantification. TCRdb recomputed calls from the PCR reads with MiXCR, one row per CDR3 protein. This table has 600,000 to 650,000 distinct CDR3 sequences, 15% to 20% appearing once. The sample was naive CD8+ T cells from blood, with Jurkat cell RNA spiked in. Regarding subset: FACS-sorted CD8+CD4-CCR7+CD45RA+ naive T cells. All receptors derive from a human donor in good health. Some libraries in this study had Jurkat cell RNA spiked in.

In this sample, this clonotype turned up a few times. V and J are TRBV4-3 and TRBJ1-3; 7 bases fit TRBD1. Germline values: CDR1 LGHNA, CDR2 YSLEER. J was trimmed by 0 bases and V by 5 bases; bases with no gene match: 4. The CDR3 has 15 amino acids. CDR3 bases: TGCGCCAGCAGCGCTAGGGACAGCTCTGGAAACACCATATATTTT. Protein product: CASSARDSSGNTIYF.

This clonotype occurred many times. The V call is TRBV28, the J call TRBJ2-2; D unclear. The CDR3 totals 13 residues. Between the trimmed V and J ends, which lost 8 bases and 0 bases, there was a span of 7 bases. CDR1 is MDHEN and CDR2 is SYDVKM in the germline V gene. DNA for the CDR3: TGTGCCAGCCTTCAGGCGAACACCGGGGAGCTGTTTTTT. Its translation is CASLQANTGELFF.

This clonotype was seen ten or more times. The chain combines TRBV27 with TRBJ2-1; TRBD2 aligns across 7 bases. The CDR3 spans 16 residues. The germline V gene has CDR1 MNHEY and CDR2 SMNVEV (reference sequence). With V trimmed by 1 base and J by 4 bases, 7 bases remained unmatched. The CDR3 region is CASSLFGGAGYNEQFF. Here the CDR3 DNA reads TGTGCCAGCAGTTTATTCGGGGGAGCGGGGTACAATGAGCAGTTCTTC.

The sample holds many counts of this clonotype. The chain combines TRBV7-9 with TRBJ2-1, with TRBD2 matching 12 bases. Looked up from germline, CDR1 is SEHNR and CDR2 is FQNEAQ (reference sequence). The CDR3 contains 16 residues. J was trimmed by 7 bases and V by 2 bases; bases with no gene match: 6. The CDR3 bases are TGTGCCAGCAGCTTATTCCCTAGCGGGGGGGTAAATGAGCAGTTCTTC. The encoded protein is CASSLFPSGGVNEQFF.

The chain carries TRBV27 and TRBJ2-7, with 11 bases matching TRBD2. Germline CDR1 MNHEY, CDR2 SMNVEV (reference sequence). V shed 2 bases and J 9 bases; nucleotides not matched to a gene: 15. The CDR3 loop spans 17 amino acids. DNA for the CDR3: TGTGCCAGCAGTTTAGTAACTAGCGGGAGCAGGTTCTCGGTGCAGTACTTC. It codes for CASSLVTSGSRFSVQYF.

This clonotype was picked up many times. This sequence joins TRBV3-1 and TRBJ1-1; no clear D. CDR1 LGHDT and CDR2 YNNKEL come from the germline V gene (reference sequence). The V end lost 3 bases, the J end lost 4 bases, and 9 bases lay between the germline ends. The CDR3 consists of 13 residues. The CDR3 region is CASSQFARTEAFF. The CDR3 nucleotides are TGTGCCAGCAGCCAGTTTGCCCGCACTGAAGCTTTCTTT. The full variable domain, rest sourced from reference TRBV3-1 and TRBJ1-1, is DTAVSQTPKYLVTQMGNDKSIKCEQNLGHDTMYWYKQDSKKFLKIMFSYNNKELIINETVPNRFSPKSPDKAHLNLHINSLELGDSAVYFCASSQFARTEAFFGQGTRLTVV.

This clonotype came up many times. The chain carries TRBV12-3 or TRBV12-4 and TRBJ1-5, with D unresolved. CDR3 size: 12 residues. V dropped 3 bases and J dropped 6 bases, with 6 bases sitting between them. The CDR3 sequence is CASSFVRQPQHF. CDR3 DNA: TGTGCCAGCAGTTTTGTTCGTCAGCCCCAGCATTTT.

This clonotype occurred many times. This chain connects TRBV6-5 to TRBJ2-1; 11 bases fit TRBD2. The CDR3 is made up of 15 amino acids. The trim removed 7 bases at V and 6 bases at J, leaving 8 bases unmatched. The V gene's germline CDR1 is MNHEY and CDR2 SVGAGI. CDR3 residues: CASKILAGVPNEQFF. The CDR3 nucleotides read TGTGCCAGCAAAATACTAGCGGGAGTCCCCAATGAGCAGTTCTTC.

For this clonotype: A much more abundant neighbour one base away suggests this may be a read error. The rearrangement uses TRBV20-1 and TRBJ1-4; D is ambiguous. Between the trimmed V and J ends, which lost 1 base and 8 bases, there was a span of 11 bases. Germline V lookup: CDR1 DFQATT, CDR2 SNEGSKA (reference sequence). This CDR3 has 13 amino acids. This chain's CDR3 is CSARGATKEKLFF. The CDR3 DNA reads TGCAGTGCTAGAGGGGCGACCAAAGAAAAACTGTTTTTT.

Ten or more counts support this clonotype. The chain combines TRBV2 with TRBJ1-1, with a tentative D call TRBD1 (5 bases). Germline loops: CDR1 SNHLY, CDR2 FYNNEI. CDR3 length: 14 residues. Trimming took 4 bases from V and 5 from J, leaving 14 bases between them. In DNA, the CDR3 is TGTGCCAGCAGTGGCCCAAACGGGGGAACTGAAGCTTTCTTT. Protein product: CASSGPNGGTEAFF.

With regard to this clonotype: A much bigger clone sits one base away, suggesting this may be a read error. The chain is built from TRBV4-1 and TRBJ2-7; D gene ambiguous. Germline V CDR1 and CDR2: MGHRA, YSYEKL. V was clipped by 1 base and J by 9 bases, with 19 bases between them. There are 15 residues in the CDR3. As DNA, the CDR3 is TGCGCCAGCAGCCAAGTCGGCCCCGTGGGGAACGGGCAGTACTTC. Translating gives CASSQVGPVGNGQYF.

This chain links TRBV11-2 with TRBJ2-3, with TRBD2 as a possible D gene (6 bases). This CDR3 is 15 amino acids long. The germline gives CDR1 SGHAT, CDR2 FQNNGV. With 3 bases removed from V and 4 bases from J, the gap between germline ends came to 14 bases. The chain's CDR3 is CASSFTGERADTQYF. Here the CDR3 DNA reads TGTGCCAGCAGCTTTACGGGGGAACGTGCAGATACGCAGTATTTT. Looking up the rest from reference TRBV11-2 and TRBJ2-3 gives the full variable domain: EAGVAQSPRYKIIEKRQSVAFWCNPISGHATLYWYQQILGQGPKLLIQFQNNGVVDDSQLPKDRFSAERLKGVDSTLKIQPAKLEDSAVYLCASSFTGERADTQYFGPGTRLTVL.

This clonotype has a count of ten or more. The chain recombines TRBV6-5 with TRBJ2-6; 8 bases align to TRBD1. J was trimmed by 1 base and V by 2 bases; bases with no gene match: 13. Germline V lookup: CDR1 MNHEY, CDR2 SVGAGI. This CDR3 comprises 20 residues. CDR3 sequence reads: CASSYLQGVEVASGANVLTF. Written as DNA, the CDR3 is TGTGCCAGCAGTTACCTACAGGGGGTGGAGGTGGCTTCTGGGGCCAACGTCCTGACTTTC.

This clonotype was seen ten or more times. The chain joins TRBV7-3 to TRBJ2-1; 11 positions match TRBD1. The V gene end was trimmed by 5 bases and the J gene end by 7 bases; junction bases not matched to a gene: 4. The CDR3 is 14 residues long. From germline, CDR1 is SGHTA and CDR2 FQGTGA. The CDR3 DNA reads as TGTGCCAGCAGCCCGGGGACAGGGGGTAATGAGCAGTTCTTC. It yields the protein CASSPGTGGNEQFF.

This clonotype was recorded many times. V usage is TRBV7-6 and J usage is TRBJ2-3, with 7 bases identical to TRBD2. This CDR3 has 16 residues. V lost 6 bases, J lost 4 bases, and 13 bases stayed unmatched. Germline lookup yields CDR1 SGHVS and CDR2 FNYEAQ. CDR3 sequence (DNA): TGTGCCAGCAGGTCGAGAGGGGAGGGCCATTCAGATACGCAGTATTTT. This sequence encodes CASRSRGEGHSDTQYF. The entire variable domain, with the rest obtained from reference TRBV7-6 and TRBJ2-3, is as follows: GAGVSQSPRYKVTKRGQDVALRCDPISGHVSLYWYRQALGQGPEFLTYFNYEAQQDKSGLPNDRFSAERPEGSISTLTIQRTEQRDSAMYRCASRSRGEGHSDTQYFGPGTRLTVL.

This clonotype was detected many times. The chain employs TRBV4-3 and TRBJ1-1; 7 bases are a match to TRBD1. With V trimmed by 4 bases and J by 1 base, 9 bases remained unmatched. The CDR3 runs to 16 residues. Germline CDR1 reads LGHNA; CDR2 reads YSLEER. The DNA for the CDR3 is TGCGCCAGCAGCCCCTTCCCCGGACAGGCGAACACTGAAGCTTTCTTT. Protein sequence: CASSPFPGQANTEAFF.

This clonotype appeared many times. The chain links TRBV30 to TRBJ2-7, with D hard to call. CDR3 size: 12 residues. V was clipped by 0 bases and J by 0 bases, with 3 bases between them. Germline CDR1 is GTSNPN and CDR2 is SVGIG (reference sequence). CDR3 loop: CAWSVTSYEQYF. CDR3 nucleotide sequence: TGTGCCTGGAGTGTAACCTCCTACGAGCAGTACTTC.

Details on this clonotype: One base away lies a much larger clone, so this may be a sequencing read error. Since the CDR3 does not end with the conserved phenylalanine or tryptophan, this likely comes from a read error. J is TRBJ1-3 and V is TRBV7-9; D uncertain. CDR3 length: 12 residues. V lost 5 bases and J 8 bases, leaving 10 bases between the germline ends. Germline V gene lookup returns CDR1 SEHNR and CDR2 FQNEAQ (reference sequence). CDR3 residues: CASSALSYTIYS. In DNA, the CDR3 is TGTGCCAGCAGCGCCCTTAGCTACACCATATATTCT.

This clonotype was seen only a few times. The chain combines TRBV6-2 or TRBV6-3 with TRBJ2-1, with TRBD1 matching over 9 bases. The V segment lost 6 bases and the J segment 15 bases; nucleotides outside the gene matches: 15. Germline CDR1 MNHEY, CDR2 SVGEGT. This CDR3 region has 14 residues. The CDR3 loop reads CASSPLPPSGQGFF. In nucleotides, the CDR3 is TGTGCCAGCAGCCCCCTTCCCCCTTCGGGACAGGGGTTCTTC.

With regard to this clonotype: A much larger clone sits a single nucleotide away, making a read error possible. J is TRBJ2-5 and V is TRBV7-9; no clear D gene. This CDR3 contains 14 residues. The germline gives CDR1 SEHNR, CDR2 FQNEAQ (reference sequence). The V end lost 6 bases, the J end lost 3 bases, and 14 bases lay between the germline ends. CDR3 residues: CASSDRGREETQYF. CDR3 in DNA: TGTGCCAGCAGTGATAGAGGACGGGAAGAGACCCAGTACTTC.

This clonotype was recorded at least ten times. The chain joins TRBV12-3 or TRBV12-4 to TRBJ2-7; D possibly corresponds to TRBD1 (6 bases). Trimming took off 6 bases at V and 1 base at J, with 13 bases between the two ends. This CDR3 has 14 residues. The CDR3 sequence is CASRRTGPSYEQYF. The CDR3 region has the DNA TGTGCCAGCAGGAGAACAGGGCCATCCTACGAGCAGTACTTC.

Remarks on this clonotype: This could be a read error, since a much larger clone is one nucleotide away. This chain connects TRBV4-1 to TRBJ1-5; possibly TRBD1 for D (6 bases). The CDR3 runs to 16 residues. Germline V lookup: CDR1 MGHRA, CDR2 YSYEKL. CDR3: CASNQDPGAGNQPQHF. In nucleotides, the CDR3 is TGCGCCAGCAACCAAGATCCGGGGGCGGGCAATCAGCCCCAGCATTTT.

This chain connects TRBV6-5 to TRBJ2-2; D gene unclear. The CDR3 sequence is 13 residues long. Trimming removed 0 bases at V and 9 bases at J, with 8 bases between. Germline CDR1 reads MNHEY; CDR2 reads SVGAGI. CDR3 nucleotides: TGTGCCAGCAGTTACTCCGTTACCAGGGAGCTGTTTTTT. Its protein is CASSYSVTRELFF.

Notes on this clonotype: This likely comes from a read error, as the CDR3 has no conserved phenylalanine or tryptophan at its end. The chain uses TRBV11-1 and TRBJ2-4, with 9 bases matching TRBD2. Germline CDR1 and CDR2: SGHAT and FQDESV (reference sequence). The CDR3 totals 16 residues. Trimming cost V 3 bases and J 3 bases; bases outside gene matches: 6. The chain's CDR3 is CASSFWREGVKNIQYI. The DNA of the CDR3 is TGTGCCAGCAGCTTTTGGCGGGAGGGTGTCAAAAACATTCAGTACATC.

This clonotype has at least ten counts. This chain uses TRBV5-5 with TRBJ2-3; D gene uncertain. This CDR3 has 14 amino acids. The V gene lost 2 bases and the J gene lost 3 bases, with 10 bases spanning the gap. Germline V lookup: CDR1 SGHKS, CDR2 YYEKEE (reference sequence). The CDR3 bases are TGTGCCAGCAGCTTATGGCAGATAACAGATACGCAGTATTTT. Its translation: CASSLWQITDTQYF. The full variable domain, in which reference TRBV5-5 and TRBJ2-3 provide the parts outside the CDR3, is DAGVTQSPTHLIKTRGQQVTLRCSPISGHKSVSWYQQVLGQGPQFIFQYYEKEERGRGNFPDRFSARQFPNYSSELNVNALLLGDSALYLCASSLWQITDTQYFGPGTRLTVL.

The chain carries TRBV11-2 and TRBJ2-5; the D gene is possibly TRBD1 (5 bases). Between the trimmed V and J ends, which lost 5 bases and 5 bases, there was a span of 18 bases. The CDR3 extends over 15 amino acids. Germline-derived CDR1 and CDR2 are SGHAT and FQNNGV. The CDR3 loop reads CASSQRQGLRETQYF. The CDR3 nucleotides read TGTGCCAGCAGCCAGCGCCAGGGTCTACGGGAGACCCAGTACTTC.

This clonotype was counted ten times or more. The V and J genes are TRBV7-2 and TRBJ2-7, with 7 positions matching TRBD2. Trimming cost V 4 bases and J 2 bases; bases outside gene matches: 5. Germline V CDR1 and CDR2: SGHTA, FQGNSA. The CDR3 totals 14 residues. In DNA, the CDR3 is TGTGCCAGCAGCTCCGGGACTATCGCCTACGAGCAGTACTTC. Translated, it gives CASSSGTIAYEQYF.

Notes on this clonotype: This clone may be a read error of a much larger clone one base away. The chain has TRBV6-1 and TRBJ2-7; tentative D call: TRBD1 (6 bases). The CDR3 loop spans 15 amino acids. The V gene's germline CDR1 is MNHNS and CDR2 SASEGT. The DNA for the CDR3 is TGTGCCAGTCGGGCTACTACAGGGCTGAGTCGCGAGCGGTACTTC. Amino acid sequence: CASRATTGLSRERYF.

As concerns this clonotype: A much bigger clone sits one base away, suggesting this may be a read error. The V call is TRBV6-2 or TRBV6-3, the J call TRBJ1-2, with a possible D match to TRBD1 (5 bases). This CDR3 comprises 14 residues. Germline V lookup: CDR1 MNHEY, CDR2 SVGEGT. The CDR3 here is CASSYSWKGRGYAF. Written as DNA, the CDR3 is TGTGCCAGCAGTTACTCCTGGAAGGGACGCGGCTACGCCTTC.

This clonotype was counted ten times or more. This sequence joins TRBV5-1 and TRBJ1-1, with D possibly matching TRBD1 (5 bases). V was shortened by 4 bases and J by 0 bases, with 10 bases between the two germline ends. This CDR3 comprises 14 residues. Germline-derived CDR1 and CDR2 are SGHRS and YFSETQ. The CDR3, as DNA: TGCGCCAGCAGCAGCCGACAGCTGAACACTGAAGCTTTCTTT. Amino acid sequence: CASSSRQLNTEAFF.